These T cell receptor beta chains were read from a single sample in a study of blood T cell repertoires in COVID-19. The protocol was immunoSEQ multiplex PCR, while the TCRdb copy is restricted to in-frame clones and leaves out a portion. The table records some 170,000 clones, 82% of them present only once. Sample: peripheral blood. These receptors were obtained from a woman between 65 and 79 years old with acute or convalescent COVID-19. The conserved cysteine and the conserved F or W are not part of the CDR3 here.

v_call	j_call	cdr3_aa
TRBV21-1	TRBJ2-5	ASSKGLLEGRRETQY
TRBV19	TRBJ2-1	ASLERGDNEQF
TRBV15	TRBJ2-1	ATSSTTSREQF
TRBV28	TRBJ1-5	ASSSPDRLNQPQH
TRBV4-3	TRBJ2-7	ASSQDHSARGPRSRSEQY
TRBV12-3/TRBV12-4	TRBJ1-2	ASSFKTTAGYT
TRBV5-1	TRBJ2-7	ASSGRGGEQY
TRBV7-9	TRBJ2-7	AMTGGSPVEQY
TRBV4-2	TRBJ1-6	ASSQGQDRENSPLH
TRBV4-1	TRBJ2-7	ASSQGTGGLYEQY
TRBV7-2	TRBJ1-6	ASSLGRTGNSPLH
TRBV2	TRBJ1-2	AGRVQGDYGYT
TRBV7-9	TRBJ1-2	ASSLGLNYGYT
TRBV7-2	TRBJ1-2	ASSFRTAYYGYT
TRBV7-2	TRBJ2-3	ASSFFFQGADTQY
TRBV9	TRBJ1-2	ASSIRRDGYT
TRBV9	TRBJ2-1	ASSVDVGDNNEQF
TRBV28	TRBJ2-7	ASSVQGNEQY
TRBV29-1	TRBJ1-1	SAQVTGRNTEAF
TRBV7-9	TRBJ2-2	ASSLEKYERGGRRELF
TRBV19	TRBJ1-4	ASSTQQGGGEKLF
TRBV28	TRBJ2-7	ASRDRGTYEQY
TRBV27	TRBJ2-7	ASSSERGGQSSYEQY
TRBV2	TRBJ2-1	ASVTGTSVRYNEQF
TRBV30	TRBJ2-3	AYLSPTYTQY
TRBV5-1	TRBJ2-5	ASSPEAPRETQY
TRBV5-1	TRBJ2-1	ASSIDSGRYNEQF
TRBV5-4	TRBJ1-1	ASSKMSRGRDTEAF
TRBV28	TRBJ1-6	ASSTTGTAYNSPLH
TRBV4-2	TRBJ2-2	ASSQVSGELF
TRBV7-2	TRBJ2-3	ASSRDRSTDTQY
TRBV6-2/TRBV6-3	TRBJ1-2	ASSSTGGSYGYT
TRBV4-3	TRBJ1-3	ASSQEAGLSGNTIY
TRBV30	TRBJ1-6	AWSVSGTGVNSPLH
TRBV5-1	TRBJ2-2	ASSLAGGIANTGELF
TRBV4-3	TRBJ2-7	ASSQGAEQY
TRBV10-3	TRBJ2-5	AISDGQIQETQY
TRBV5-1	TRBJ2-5	ASSLEPAGEGETQY
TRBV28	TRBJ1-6	ASTGQGDGSPLH
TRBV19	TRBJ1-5	ASSAADSYSNQPQH
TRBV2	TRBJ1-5	ASRQGGDSNQPQH
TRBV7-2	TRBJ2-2	ASSPRGPSASPGELF
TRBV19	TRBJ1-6	ASSGAPSPGQGWSPLH
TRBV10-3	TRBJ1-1	AISEVQGIAEAF
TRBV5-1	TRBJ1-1	ASSFRTGEPTEAF
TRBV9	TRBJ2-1	ASSANSAGRADNEQF
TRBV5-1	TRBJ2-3	ASSLVGGDDTQY
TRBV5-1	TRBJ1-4	ASSGTGGGNEKLF
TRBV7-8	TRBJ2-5	ASSFLAPGETQY
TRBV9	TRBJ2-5	ASSVRAGGPETQY
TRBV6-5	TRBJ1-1	ASNHLSGALAF
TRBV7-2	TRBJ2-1	ASSAINEQF
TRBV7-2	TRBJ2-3	ASSRRQPSTDTQY